This entry lists 2 T cell receptor beta chains sequenced from one sample in a study of shared T cell receptors in the human thymus. Generated by immunoSEQ multiplex PCR, the TCRdb table keeps only in-frame clones and is missing some. The sample includes more than 300,000 clones, about 95% of them seen just once. The specimen was thymocytes. These receptors all come from a human donor.

J is TRBJ1-5 and V is TRBV27, with a tentative D call TRBD1 (5 bases). The germline V and J ends were trimmed by 4 bases and 8 bases, with 12 bases remaining between them. From germline, CDR1 is MNHEY and CDR2 SMNVEV (reference sequence). The CDR3 runs to 13 residues. The CDR3 sequence is CASSSDGTEPQHF. CDR3 coding DNA: TGTGCCAGCAGTTCTGATGGGACGGAGCCCCAGCATTTT.

The chain has TRBV12-5 and TRBJ1-1; D remains ambiguous. With 1 base removed from V and 1 base from J, the gap between germline ends came to 10 bases. The CDR3 is 15 residues long. CDR1 is LGHNT, CDR2 FRNRAP, per germline. The CDR3 coding sequence is TGTGCTAGTGGTTTGGCAGCATATCCGAACACTGAAGCTTTCTTT. Protein product: CASGLAAYPNTEAFF. Variable domain in full (rest from reference TRBV12-5 and TRBJ1-1): DARVTQTPRHKVTEMGQEVTMRCQPILGHNTVFWYRQTMMQGLELLAYFRNRAPLDDSGMPKDRFSAEMPDATLATLKIQPSEPRDSAVYFCASGLAAYPNTEAFFGQGTRLTVV.